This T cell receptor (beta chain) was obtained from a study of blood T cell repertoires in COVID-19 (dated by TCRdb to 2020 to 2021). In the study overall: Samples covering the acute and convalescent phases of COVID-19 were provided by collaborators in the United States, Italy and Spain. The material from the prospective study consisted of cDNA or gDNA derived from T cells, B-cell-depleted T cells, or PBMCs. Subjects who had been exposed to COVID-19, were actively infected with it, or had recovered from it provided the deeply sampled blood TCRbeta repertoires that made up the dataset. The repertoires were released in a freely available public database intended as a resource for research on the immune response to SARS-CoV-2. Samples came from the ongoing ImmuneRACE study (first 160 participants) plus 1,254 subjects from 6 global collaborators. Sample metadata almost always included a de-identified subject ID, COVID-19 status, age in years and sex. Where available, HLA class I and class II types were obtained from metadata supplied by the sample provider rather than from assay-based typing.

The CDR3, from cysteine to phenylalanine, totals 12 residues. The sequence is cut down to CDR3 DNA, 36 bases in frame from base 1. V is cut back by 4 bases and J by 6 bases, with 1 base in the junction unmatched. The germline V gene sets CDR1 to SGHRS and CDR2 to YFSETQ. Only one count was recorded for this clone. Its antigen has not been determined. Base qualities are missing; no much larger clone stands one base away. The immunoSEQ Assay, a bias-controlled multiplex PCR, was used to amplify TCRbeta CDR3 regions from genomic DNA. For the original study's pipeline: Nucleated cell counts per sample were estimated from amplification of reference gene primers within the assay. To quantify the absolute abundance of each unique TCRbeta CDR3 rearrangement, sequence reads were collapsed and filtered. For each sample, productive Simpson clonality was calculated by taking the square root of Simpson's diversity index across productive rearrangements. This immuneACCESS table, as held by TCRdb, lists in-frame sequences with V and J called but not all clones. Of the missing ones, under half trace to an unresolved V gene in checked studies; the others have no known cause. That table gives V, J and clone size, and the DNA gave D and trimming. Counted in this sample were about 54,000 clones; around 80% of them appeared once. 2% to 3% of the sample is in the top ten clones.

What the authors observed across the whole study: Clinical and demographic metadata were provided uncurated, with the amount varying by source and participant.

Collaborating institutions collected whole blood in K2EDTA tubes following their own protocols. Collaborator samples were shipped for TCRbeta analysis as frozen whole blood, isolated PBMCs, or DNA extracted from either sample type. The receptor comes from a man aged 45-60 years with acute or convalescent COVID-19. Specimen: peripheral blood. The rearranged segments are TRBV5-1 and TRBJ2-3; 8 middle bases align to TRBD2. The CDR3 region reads CASSPGGDTQYF. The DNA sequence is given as TGCGCCAGCAGCCCGGGGGGGGATACGCAGTATTTT.